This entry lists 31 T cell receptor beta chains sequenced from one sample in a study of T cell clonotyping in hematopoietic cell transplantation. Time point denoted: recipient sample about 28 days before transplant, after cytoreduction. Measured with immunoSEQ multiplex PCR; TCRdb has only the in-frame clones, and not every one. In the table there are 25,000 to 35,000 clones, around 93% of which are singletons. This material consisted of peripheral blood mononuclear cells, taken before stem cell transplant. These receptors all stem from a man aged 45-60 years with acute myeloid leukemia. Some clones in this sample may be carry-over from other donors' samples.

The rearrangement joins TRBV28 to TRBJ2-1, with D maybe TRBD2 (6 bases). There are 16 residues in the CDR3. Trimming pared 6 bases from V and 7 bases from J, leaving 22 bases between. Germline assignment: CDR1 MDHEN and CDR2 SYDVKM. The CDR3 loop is CASRGGGTGIQNEQFF. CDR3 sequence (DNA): TGTGCCAGCAGGGGTGGAGGGACCGGGATCCAAAATGAGCAGTTCTTC.

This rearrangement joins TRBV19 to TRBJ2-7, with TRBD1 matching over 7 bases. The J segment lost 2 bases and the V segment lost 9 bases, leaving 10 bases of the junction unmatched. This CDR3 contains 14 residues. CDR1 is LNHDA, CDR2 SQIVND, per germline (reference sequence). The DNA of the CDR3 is TGTGCCAGCAGCGTGAGGGGGCTAGCCTACGAGCAGTACTTC. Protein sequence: CASSVRGLAYEQYF. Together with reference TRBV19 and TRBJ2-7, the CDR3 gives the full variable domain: DGGITQSPKYLFRKEGQNVTLSCEQNLNHDAMYWYRQDPGQGLRLIYYSQIVNDFQKGDIAEGYSVSREKKESFPLTVTSAQKNPTAFYLCASSVRGLAYEQYFGPGTRLTVT.

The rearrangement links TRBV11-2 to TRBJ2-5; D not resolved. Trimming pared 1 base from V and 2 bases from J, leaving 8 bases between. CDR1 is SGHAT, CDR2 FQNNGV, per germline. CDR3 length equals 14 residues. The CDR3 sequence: CASSLGSTQETQYF. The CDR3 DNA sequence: TGTGCCAGCAGCTTAGGGTCAACTCAAGAGACCCAGTACTTC.

Here the CDR3 DNA reads TGTGCCAGCAGCCTCGCGCCCCGGGATGAGCAGTTCTTC. It translates to CASSLAPRDEQFF. The J gene is TRBJ2-1, the V gene TRBV7-8; D is uncertain. This CDR3 comprises 13 residues. Germline CDR1 reads SGHVS; CDR2 reads FQNEAQ. Trimming took 5 bases from V and 8 from J, leaving 13 bases between them.

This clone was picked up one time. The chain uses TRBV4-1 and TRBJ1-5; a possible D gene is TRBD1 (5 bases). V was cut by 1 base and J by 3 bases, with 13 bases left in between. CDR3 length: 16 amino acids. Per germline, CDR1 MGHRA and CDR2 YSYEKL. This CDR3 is CASSQGGRGINQPQHF. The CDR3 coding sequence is TGCGCCAGCAGCCAAGGCGGCCGGGGGATCAATCAGCCCCAGCATTTT.

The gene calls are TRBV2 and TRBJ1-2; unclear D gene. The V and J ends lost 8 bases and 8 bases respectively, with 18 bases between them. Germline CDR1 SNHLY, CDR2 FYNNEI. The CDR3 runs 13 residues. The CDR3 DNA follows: TGTGCCAGCGACGAATTAGGGTATGGAGGCTACACCTTC. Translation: CASDELGYGGYTF. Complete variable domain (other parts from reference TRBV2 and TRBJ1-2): EPEVTQTPSHQVTQMGQEVILRCVPISNHLYFYWYRQILGQKVEFLVSFYNNEISEKSEIFDDQFSVERPDGSNFTLKIRSTKLEDSAMYFCASDELGYGGYTFGSGTRLTVV.

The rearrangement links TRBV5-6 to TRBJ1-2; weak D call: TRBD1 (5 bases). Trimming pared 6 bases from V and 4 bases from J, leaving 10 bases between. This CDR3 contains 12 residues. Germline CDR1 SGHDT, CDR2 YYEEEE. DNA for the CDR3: TGTGCCAGCAAGCAGGGCGGCTATGGCTACACCTTC. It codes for CASKQGGYGYTF. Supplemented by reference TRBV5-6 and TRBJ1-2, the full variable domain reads DAGVTQSPTHLIKTRGQQVTLRCSPKSGHDTVSWYQQALGQGPQFIFQYYEEEERQRGNFPDRFSGHQFPNYSSELNVNALLLGDSALYLCASKQGGYGYTFGSGTRLTVV.

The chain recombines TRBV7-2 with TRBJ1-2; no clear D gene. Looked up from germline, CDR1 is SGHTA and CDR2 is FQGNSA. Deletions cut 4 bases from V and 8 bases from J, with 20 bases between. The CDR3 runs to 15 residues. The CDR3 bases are TGTGCCAGCAGCTCCACTCTTCCCGGAAATAAGGGCTACACCTTC. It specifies CASSSTLPGNKGYTF.

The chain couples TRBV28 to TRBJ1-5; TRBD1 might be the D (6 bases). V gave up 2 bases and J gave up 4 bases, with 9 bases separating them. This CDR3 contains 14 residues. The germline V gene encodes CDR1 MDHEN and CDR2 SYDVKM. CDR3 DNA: TGTGCCAGCAGTTTAGACAGGAATAATCAGCCCCAGCATTTT. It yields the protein CASSLDRNNQPQHF. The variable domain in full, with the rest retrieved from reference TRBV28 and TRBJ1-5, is DVKVTQSSRYLVKRTGEKVFLECVQDMDHENMFWYRQDPGLGLRLIYFSYDVKMKEKGDIPEGYSVSREKKERFSLILESASTNQTSMYLCASSLDRNNQPQHFGDGTRLSIL.

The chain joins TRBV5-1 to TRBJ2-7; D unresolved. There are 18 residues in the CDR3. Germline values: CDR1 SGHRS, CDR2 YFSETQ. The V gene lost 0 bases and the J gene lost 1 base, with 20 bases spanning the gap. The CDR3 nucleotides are TGCGCCAGCAGCTTGGATCGGCAGGCACTGCAAGGTTCCTACGAGCAGTACTTC. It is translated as CASSLDRQALQGSYEQYF.

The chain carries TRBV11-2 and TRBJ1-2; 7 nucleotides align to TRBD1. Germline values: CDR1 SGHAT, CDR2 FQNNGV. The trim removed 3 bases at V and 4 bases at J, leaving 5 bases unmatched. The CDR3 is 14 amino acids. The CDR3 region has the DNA TGTGCCAGCAGCTTCGGGACAGCTACCTATGGCTACACCTTC. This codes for CASSFGTATYGYTF. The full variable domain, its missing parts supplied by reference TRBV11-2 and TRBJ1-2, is EAGVAQSPRYKIIEKRQSVAFWCNPISGHATLYWYQQILGQGPKLLIQFQNNGVVDDSQLPKDRFSAERLKGVDSTLKIQPAKLEDSAVYLCASSFGTATYGYTFGSGTRLTVV.

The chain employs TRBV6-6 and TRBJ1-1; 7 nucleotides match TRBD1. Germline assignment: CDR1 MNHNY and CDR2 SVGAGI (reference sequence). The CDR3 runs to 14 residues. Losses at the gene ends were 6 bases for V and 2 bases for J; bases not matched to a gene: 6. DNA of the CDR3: TGTGCCAGCAGCCCGGACAGGACTAACACTGAAGCTTTCTTT. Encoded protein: CASSPDRTNTEAFF.

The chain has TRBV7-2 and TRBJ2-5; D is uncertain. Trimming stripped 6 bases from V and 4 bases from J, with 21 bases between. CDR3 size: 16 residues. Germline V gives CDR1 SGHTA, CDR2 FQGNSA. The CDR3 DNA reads TGTGCCAGCAGTTACCTTGCTTCTTCTGCGCGAGAGACCCAGTACTTC. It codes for CASSYLASSARETQYF. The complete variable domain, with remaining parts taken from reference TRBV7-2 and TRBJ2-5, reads GAGVSQSPSNKVTEKGKDVELRCDPISGHTALYWYRQSLGQGLEFLIYFQGNSAPDKSGLPSDRFSAERTGGSVSTLTIQRTQQEDSAVYLCASSYLASSARETQYFGPGTRLLVL.

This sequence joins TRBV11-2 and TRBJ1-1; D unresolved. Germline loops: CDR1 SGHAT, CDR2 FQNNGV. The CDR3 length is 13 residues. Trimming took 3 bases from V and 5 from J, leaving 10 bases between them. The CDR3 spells CASSLEGGTEAFF. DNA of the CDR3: TGTGCCAGCAGCTTGGAAGGTGGTACTGAAGCTTTCTTT.

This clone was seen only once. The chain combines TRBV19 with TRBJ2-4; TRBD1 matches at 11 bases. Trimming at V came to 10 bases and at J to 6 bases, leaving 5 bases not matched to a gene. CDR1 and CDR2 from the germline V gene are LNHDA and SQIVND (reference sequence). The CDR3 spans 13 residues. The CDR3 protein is CATAGTGGNIQYF. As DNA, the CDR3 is TGTGCCACGGCAGGGACAGGGGGAAACATTCAGTACTTC.

DNA of the CDR3: TGTGCCAGCAGCTGGGACAGTAAGGTGACTGAAGCTTTCTTT. Amino acid sequence: CASSWDSKVTEAFF. The genes are TRBV7-2 and TRBJ1-1; TRBD1 matches at 7 bases. Per the germline V gene, CDR1 is SGHTA and CDR2 is FQGNSA. This CDR3 is built from 14 residues. Trimming removed 4 bases from V and 5 bases from J; junction bases left unmatched: 7.

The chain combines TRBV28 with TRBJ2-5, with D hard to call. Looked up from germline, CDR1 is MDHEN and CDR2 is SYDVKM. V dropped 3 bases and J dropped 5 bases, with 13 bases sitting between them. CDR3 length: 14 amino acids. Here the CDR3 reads CASSFSRRAETQYF. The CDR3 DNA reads TGTGCCAGCAGTTTTAGTAGGCGAGCTGAGACCCAGTACTTC.

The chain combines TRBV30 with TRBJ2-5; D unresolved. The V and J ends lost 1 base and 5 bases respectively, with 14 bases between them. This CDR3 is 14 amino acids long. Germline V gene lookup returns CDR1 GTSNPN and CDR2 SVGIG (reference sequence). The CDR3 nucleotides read TGTGCCTGGAGTGACCGGCGCTTTGGGGAGACCCAGTACTTC. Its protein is CAWSDRRFGETQYF.

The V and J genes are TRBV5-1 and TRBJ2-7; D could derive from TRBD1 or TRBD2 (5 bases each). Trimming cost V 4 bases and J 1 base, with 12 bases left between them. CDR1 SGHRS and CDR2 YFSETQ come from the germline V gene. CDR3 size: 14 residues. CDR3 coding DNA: TGCGCCAGCAGCCACGGGACGGCGTCCTACGAGCAGTACTTC. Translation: CASSHGTASYEQYF.

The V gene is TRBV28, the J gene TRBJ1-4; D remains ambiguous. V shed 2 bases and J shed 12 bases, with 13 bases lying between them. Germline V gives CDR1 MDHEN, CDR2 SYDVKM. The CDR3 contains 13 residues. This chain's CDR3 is CASSLVSQTQLFF. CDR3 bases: TGTGCCAGCAGTTTAGTGTCACAGACTCAACTGTTTTTT.

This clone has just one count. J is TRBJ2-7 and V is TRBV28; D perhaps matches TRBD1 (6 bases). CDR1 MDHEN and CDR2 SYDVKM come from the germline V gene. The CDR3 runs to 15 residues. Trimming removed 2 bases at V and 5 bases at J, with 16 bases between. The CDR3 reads CASSLIQGSPHEQYF. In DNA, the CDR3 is TGTGCCAGCAGTTTAATCCAGGGGTCGCCCCACGAGCAGTACTTC.

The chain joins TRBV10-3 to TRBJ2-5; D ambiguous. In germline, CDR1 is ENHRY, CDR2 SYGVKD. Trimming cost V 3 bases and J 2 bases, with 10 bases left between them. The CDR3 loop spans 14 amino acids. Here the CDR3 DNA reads TGTGCCATCAGTGACCGAAGGGAACAAGAGACCCAGTACTTC. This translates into CAISDRREQETQYF.

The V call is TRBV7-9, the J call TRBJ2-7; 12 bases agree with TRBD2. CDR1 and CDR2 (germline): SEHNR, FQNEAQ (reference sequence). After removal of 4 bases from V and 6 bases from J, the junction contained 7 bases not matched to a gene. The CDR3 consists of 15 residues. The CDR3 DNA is TGTGCCAGCAGCTCACTAGCGGGGGGAGGGGTCGAGCAGTACTTC. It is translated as CASSSLAGGGVEQYF.

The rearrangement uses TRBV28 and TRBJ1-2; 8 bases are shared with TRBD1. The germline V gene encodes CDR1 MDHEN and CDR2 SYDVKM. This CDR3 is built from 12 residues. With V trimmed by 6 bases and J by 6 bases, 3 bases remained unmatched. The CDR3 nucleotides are TGTGCCAGCAGGGTGACAGGGGATGGCTACACCTTC. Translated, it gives CASRVTGDGYTF.

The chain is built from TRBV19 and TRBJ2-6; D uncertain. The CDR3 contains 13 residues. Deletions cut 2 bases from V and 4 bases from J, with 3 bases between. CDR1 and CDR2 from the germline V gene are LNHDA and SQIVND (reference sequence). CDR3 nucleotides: TGTGCCAGTAGTATAATCGGGGCCAACGTCCTGACTTTC. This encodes CASSIIGANVLTF. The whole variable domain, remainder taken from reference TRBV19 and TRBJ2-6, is DGGITQSPKYLFRKEGQNVTLSCEQNLNHDAMYWYRQDPGQGLRLIYYSQIVNDFQKGDIAEGYSVSREKKESFPLTVTSAQKNPTAFYLCASSIIGANVLTFGAGSRLTVL.

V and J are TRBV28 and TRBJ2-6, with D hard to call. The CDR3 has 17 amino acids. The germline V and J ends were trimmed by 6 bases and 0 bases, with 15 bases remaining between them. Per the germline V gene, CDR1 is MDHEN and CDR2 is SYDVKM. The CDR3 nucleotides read TGTGCCAGCAGCCGACCTTTTTTTCGCTCTGGGGCCAACGTCCTGACTTTC. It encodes CASSRPFFRSGANVLTF.

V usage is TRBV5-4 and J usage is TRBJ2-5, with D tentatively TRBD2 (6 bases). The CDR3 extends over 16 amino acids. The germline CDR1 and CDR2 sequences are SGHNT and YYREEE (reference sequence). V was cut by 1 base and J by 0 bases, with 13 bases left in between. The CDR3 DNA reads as TGTGCCAGCAGCTTGTACCGCGGGGCTAACCAAGAGACCCAGTACTTC. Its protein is CASSLYRGANQETQYF.

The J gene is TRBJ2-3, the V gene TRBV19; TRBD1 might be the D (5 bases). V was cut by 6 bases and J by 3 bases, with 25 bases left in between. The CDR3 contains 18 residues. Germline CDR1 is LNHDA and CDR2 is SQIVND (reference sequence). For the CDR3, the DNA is TGTGCCAGTAGCTTGTATCTTCAGGGAAAAGTCCGTACAGATACGCAGTATTTT. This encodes CASSLYLQGKVRTDTQYF.

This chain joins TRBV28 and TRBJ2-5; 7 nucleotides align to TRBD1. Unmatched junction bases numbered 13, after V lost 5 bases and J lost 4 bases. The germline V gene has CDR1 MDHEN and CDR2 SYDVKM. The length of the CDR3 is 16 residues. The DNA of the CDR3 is TGTGCCAGCAGTCCCCCAGGGGGAAAAAAAGGAGAGACCCAGTACTTC. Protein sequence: CASSPPGGKKGETQYF.

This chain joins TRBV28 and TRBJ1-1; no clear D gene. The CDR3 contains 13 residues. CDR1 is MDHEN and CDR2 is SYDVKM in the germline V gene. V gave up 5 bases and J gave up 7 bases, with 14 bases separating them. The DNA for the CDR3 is TGTGCCAGCAGTAACCATGAACTGGGTGAAGCTTTCTTT. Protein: CASSNHELGEAFF.

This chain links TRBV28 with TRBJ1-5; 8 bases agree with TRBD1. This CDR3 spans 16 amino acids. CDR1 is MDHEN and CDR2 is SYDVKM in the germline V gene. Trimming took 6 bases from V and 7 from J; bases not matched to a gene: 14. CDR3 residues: CASRYTGQGLSQPQHF. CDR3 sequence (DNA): TGTGCCAGCAGATATACAGGACAGGGACTTTCCCAGCCCCAGCATTTT. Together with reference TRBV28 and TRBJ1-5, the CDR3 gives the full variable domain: DVKVTQSSRYLVKRTGEKVFLECVQDMDHENMFWYRQDPGLGLRLIYFSYDVKMKEKGDIPEGYSVSREKKERFSLILESASTNQTSMYLCASRYTGQGLSQPQHFGDGTRLSIL.